Below are 11 T cell receptor beta chains sequenced from a single sample in a study of cytomegalovirus exposure and HLA in healthy donors. The study ran its PCR with 60 Vbeta and 13 Jbeta primers. Assay: immunoSEQ multiplex PCR; the TCRdb copy retains only in-frame clones and omits some. In the table there are about 110,000 clones, less than 70% of which are singletons. Sequenced material: PBMCs. The receptors shown here come from a woman aged 30 to 39 in good health and CMV-seronegative.

This chain connects TRBV6-5 to TRBJ2-1, with a possible D match to TRBD1 (6 bases). Trimming removed 0 bases from V and 7 bases from J, with 10 bases in between. Germline V gene sequence: CDR1 MNHEY, CDR2 SVGAGI. CDR3 length: 14 residues. In DNA form, the CDR3 reads TGTGCCAGCAGTTACTCGAGCAGGGGTAATGAGCAGTTCTTC. Its translation is CASSYSSRGNEQFF.

This clone has only a few counts. The chain links TRBV30 to TRBJ2-7, with D maybe TRBD2 (5 bases). This CDR3 is built from 12 residues. The ends were cut back, 1 base at V and 3 bases at J, with 7 bases in the middle. Germline loops: CDR1 GTSNPN, CDR2 SVGIG (reference sequence). DNA for the CDR3: TGTGCCTGGAGTGACACTAGCTACGAGCAGTACTTC. It translates to CAWSDTSYEQYF.

The rearrangement links TRBV4-1 to TRBJ2-7; D is uncertain. V lost 1 base and J 6 bases, leaving 19 bases between the germline ends. Germline-derived CDR1 and CDR2 are MGHRA and YSYEKL. This CDR3 is 16 amino acids long. The chain's CDR3 is CASSQGLAASLSEQYF. DNA of the CDR3: TGCGCCAGCAGCCAAGGATTAGCAGCTAGTCTAAGCGAGCAGTACTTC.

The rearrangement links TRBV2 to TRBJ1-4, with a possible D match to TRBD1 (6 bases). The CDR3 contains 14 residues. With 7 bases removed from V and 3 bases from J, the gap between germline ends came to 12 bases. CDR1 and CDR2 (germline): SNHLY, FYNNEI. The CDR3 sequence: CASNEQGPNEKLFF. The CDR3 bases are TGTGCCAGCAACGAACAGGGCCCTAATGAAAAACTGTTTTTT.

The V gene is TRBV15, the J gene TRBJ2-5; TRBD2 matches at 7 bases. The tail of the sequence fits TRBJ2-7 better, so the J call may be wrong. This CDR3 is 14 amino acids long. Germline loops: CDR1 LNHNV, CDR2 YYDKDF (reference sequence). The DNA of the CDR3 is TGTGCCACCAGCAGAGAACTAGCGTCATACGAGCAGTACTTC. Translation: CATSRELASYEQYF.

This clone was counted a few times. The rearrangement joins TRBV2 to TRBJ2-3, with 9 bases matching TRBD2. This CDR3 contains 13 residues. Germline trimming cut 8 bases from V and 8 bases from J; bases unmatched to any gene: 8. Germline V gene lookup returns CDR1 SNHLY and CDR2 FYNNEI. For the CDR3, the DNA is TGTGCCAGCTCGAAGCGGGAGGTTCGTACGCAGTATTTT. The encoded protein is CASSKREVRTQYF.

This rearrangement joins TRBV5-1 to TRBJ2-5; 12 bases are shared with TRBD2. This CDR3 has 14 amino acids. V lost 3 bases, J lost 4 bases, and 1 base stayed unmatched. CDR1 is SGHRS and CDR2 is YFSETQ in the germline V gene. CDR3 DNA sequence: TGCGCCAGCAGCTCGGGACTAGCGGGAGAGACCCAGTACTTC. Translation: CASSSGLAGETQYF. The complete variable domain, with remaining parts taken from reference TRBV5-1 and TRBJ2-5, reads KAGVTQTPRYLIKTRGQQVTLSCSPISGHRSVSWYQQTPGQGLQFLFEYFSETQRNKGNFPGRFSGRQFSNSRSEMNVSTLELGDSALYLCASSSGLAGETQYFGPGTRLLVL.

The genes are TRBV7-8 and TRBJ2-3; the match to TRBD2 covers 10 bases. The CDR3 is made up of 16 amino acids. Germline assignment: CDR1 SGHVS and CDR2 FQNEAQ. V lost 5 bases, J lost 4 bases, and 9 bases stayed unmatched. The DNA of the CDR3 is TGTGCCAGCAGCATACACGGGACTAGCGTTCCAGATACGCAGTATTTT. This encodes CASSIHGTSVPDTQYF. The whole variable domain, remainder taken from reference TRBV7-8 and TRBJ2-3, is GAGVSQSPRYKVAKRGQDVALRCDPISGHVSLFWYQQALGQGPEFLTYFQNEAQLDKSGLPSDRFFAERPEGSVSTLKIQRTQQEDSAVYLCASSIHGTSVPDTQYFGPGTRLTVL.

This clone was seen a handful of times. The CDR3 DNA follows: TGTGCCAGCAGTGAAGCGCTTCCAGGGGGGACAGGACGAAACAATGAGCAGTTCTTC. Its translation is CASSEALPGGTGRNNEQFF. This sequence joins TRBV6-1 and TRBJ2-1, with 8 positions matching TRBD1. The CDR3 sequence is 19 residues long. Trimming took 0 bases from V and 5 from J; bases not matched to a gene: 15. Germline values: CDR1 MNHNS, CDR2 SASEGT.

The rearrangement links TRBV10-3 to TRBJ2-5, with D maybe TRBD1 (5 bases). Judging by the DNA end, TRBJ2-7 fits better; the J call may be wrong. The CDR3 is 14 residues long. Germline lookup yields CDR1 ENHRY and CDR2 SYGVKD. Here the CDR3 DNA reads TGTGCCATCAGTGAGTCTATGGACAAACCCGAGCAGTACTTC. It codes for CAISESMDKPEQYF.

In DNA form, the CDR3 reads TGTGCCAGCAGCTTAGGCGAGAGGACAGGGAACTACGAGCAGTACTTC. The encoded protein is CASSLGERTGNYEQYF. This chain connects TRBV7-6 to TRBJ2-7; TRBD1 agrees at 8 bases. This CDR3 contains 16 residues. V was pared by 1 base and J by 3 bases, with 8 bases of the junction left unmatched. Germline V gene lookup returns CDR1 SGHVS and CDR2 FNYEAQ.